These T cell receptor beta chains were read from a single sample in a study of T-cell reconstitution after alpha-beta-depleted transplantation in children. TCRdb called the PCR reads again in MiXCR, with one record for every CDR3 protein. The sample yields just over 200,000 distinct CDR3 sequences, about 8.2% seen once. The sample consisted of PBMCs, mostly from graft donor cells, taken 360 days after TCRalphabeta/CD19-depleted stem cell transplant. The receptors originated from a male patient between 2 and 15 years old who had a stem cell transplant for acute myeloid leukemia, so the T cells may come from the graft donor. The CDR3 runs from the conserved cysteine through the conserved F or W. D genes are given only for firm matches. Rows may omit the clone size; those that give it use once, few, many or a size class.

cdr3_nt: TGCAGTGCTAGAGGACAGGGGAGCTACTATGGCTACACCTTC; cdr3_aa: CSARGQGSYYGYTF; j_call: TRBJ1-2; v_call: TRBV20-1; clone_size: few; d_call: TRBD1
cdr3_nt: TGCGCCAGCAGCTTGGGCCAGGGACCAGGGTGGGTCACAGATACGCAGTATTTT; cdr3_aa: CASSLGQGPGWVTDTQYF; j_call: TRBJ2-3; v_call: TRBV5-1; clone_size: few; d_call: .
cdr3_nt: TGTGCCAGCAGTTTACGCCCCGCGACCTCGCGAGGAGGAGAAGGGGCTGAAGCTTTCTTT; cdr3_aa: CASSLRPATSRGGEGAEAFF; j_call: TRBJ1-1; v_call: TRBV12-3/TRBV12-4; clone_size: few; d_call: .
cdr3_nt: TGTGCCAGCAGCTTACTCGCCAGCGGGGTGGACGGGGAGCTGTTTTTT; cdr3_aa: CASSLLASGVDGELFF; j_call: TRBJ2-2; v_call: TRBV7-9; clone_size: few; d_call: TRBD2
cdr3_nt: TGTGCCAGCTCACCCAGGACAGGTCTGAGCACAGATACGCAGTATTTT; cdr3_aa: CASSPRTGLSTDTQYF; j_call: TRBJ2-3; v_call: TRBV18; clone_size: few; d_call: TRBD1
cdr3_nt: TGCAGTGTTTTGGGAATGGCCAAAAACATTCAGTACTTC; cdr3_aa: CSVLGMAKNIQYF; j_call: TRBJ2-4; v_call: TRBV20-1; clone_size: few; d_call: .
cdr3_nt: TGCAGTGCCCTTGTGAGGGGACAGCCCCAGCATTTT; cdr3_aa: CSALVRGQPQHF; j_call: TRBJ1-5; v_call: TRBV20-1; clone_size: .; d_call: .
cdr3_nt: TGTGCCAGCAGTAAGCGGGACTACGAGCAGTACTTC; cdr3_aa: CASSKRDYEQYF; j_call: TRBJ2-7; v_call: TRBV12-3/TRBV12-4; clone_size: .; d_call: TRBD2
cdr3_nt: TGCAGCGCCACGTCCCCACAAAACAATGAGCAGTTCTTC; cdr3_aa: CSATSPQNNEQFF; j_call: TRBJ2-1; v_call: TRBV29-1; clone_size: once; d_call: .
cdr3_nt: TGCGCCAGCAGAGAGAGGGTAGTGGCCGGGGAGCTGTTTTTT; cdr3_aa: CASRERVVAGELFF; j_call: TRBJ2-2; v_call: TRBV5-1; clone_size: many; d_call: .
cdr3_nt: TGTGCCAGCTTAGGGACCTTGGGCAATGAGCAGTTCTTC; cdr3_aa: CASLGTLGNEQFF; j_call: TRBJ2-1; v_call: TRBV6-1; clone_size: many; d_call: .
cdr3_nt: TGTGCCAGCAGGACGGATGCCGGGGAGCTGTTTTTT; cdr3_aa: CASRTDAGELFF; j_call: TRBJ2-2; v_call: TRBV12-3/TRBV12-4; clone_size: many; d_call: .
cdr3_nt: TGTGCCAGCAAATTGTTGGGACAAATGTACTTC; cdr3_aa: CASKLLGQMYF; j_call: TRBJ2-5; v_call: TRBV6-6; clone_size: many; d_call: .
cdr3_nt: TGTGCCAGCAGCCAAGGTCCCCTGAGGGGCAACACTGAAGCTTTCTTT; cdr3_aa: CASSQGPLRGNTEAFF; j_call: TRBJ1-1; v_call: TRBV4-2; clone_size: .; d_call: .
cdr3_nt: TGTGCCAGCAGATCTCCCGGGACAGTGGCTGGAAACACCATATATTTT; cdr3_aa: CASRSPGTVAGNTIYF; j_call: TRBJ1-3; v_call: TRBV12-3/TRBV12-4; clone_size: few; d_call: TRBD1
cdr3_nt: TGTGCCAGCAGTTCAACCCGGCGAGGGAATACGCAGTATTTT; cdr3_aa: CASSSTRRGNTQYF; j_call: TRBJ2-3; v_call: TRBV27; clone_size: many; d_call: .
cdr3_nt: TGTGCCAGCAGCTTTGGGGCCCTTGGGGCTAGCCGCACAGATACGCAGTATTTT; cdr3_aa: CASSFGALGASRTDTQYF; j_call: TRBJ2-3; v_call: TRBV5-6; clone_size: few; d_call: .
cdr3_nt: TGTGCCAGCAGACCTAGACAGGGTTCGGGCACTGAAGCTTTCTTT; cdr3_aa: CASRPRQGSGTEAFF; j_call: TRBJ1-1; v_call: TRBV12-3/TRBV12-4; clone_size: few; d_call: TRBD1
cdr3_nt: TGTGCTAGTGGTTTGGGCCGGCACAGCGTTAATGAAAAACTGTTTTTT; cdr3_aa: CASGLGRHSVNEKLFF; j_call: TRBJ1-4; v_call: TRBV12-5; clone_size: .; d_call: .
cdr3_nt: TGTGCCAGCAGCCCCAGACTAGCGGGGCATCGCCAGGGGGAGACCCAGTACTTC; cdr3_aa: CASSPRLAGHRQGETQYF; j_call: TRBJ2-5; v_call: TRBV11-2; clone_size: .; d_call: TRBD2
cdr3_nt: TGTGCCAGCTCACCGGGGGCAGATACGCAGTATTTT; cdr3_aa: CASSPGADTQYF; j_call: TRBJ2-3; v_call: TRBV5-1; clone_size: many; d_call: .
cdr3_nt: TGCGCCAGCAGCTATTCGCGGGGGGCATACAATGAGCAGTTCTTC; cdr3_aa: CASSYSRGAYNEQFF; j_call: TRBJ2-1; v_call: TRBV5-1; clone_size: .; d_call: TRBD2
cdr3_nt: TGTGCCAGCAGGGGTAGCGGGAGAGGAGAGACCCAGTACTTC; cdr3_aa: CASRGSGRGETQYF; j_call: TRBJ2-5; v_call: TRBV12-3/TRBV12-4; clone_size: .; d_call: TRBD2
cdr3_nt: TGTGCCAGCAGTTCGTCCAAGACAGATACGCAGTATTTT; cdr3_aa: CASSSSKTDTQYF; j_call: TRBJ2-3; v_call: TRBV27; clone_size: many; d_call: .
cdr3_nt: TGTGCCATCAGCTCGTCACTAGCGGGAGTCAACTACGAGCAGTACTTC; cdr3_aa: CAISSSLAGVNYEQYF; j_call: TRBJ2-7; v_call: TRBV10-3; clone_size: many; d_call: TRBD2
cdr3_nt: TGTGCCAGCAGCGTAGTAGATTTCGCGGGTGGTAGTGAGCAGTTCTTC; cdr3_aa: CASSVVDFAGGSEQFF; j_call: TRBJ2-1; v_call: TRBV9; clone_size: many; d_call: .
cdr3_nt: TGCGCCAGCAGCACCGGGACAGGGGGCACAGATACGCAGTATTTT; cdr3_aa: CASSTGTGGTDTQYF; j_call: TRBJ2-3; v_call: TRBV5-1; clone_size: few; d_call: TRBD1
cdr3_nt: TGCGCCAGCAGCTTGGCCCAACTAACAGATACGCAGTATTTT; cdr3_aa: CASSLAQLTDTQYF; j_call: TRBJ2-3; v_call: TRBV5-1; clone_size: few; d_call: .
cdr3_nt: TGCAGCGTTGAACCAGCGGGAGGACCTAGCACAGATACGCAGTATTTT; cdr3_aa: CSVEPAGGPSTDTQYF; j_call: TRBJ2-3; v_call: TRBV29-1; clone_size: few; d_call: TRBD2
cdr3_nt: TGTGCCACCAGGGGACGGCTCTATGGCTACACCTTC; cdr3_aa: CATRGRLYGYTF; j_call: TRBJ1-2; v_call: TRBV15; clone_size: many; d_call: .
cdr3_nt: TGTGCCAGCAGCAAAGAGCGGGGGCTTTACAATGAGCAGTTCTTC; cdr3_aa: CASSKERGLYNEQFF; j_call: TRBJ2-1; v_call: TRBV12-3/TRBV12-4; clone_size: .; d_call: TRBD2
cdr3_nt: TGTGCCAGCAGTTTTGGGACAAGCGCCCGAGCCAAAAACATTCAGTACTTC; cdr3_aa: CASSFGTSARAKNIQYF; j_call: TRBJ2-4; v_call: TRBV12-3/TRBV12-4; clone_size: .; d_call: .
cdr3_nt: TGTGCCATCAGAGGACTAGCGGGGTCTTGGGACTTC; cdr3_aa: CAIRGLAGSWDF; j_call: TRBJ2-1; v_call: TRBV10-3; clone_size: many; d_call: TRBD2
cdr3_nt: TGTGCCAGCAGCTTAACTAGCGGGAGGGCCCTCTACGAGCAGTACTTC; cdr3_aa: CASSLTSGRALYEQYF; j_call: TRBJ2-7; v_call: TRBV7-8; clone_size: few; d_call: TRBD2
cdr3_nt: TGTGCCAGCAGCGGAGTCGGTCGTGACGCAAAACTGTTTTTT; cdr3_aa: CASSGVGRDAKLFF; j_call: TRBJ1-4; v_call: TRBV14; clone_size: few; d_call: .
cdr3_nt: TGCAGCGAAAAGGGGGCCGGGGCGGGGGATACGCAGTATTTT; cdr3_aa: CSEKGAGAGDTQYF; j_call: TRBJ2-3; v_call: TRBV29-1; clone_size: many; d_call: .
cdr3_nt: TGCAGCGTGGGGGCAGCTAGCGGGAGGACAGAGACCCAGTACTTC; cdr3_aa: CSVGAASGRTETQYF; j_call: TRBJ2-5; v_call: TRBV29-1; clone_size: few; d_call: TRBD2
cdr3_nt: TGCAGTGCTGAAGAAGCTGACACTGAAGCTTTCTTT; cdr3_aa: CSAEEADTEAFF; j_call: TRBJ1-1; v_call: TRBV20-1; clone_size: few; d_call: .